This TCR beta chain came from a study of regulatory T cells in long-lasting Graves disease. V was trimmed by 1 base and J by 3 bases, leaving 10 bases between them. The germline gives CDR1 GTSNPN, CDR2 SVGIG (reference sequence). The CDR3 spans 13 residues. The sample holds a few counts of this clonotype. Sample time point: newly diagnosed GD, antithyroid drugs for less than 3 months. Following extraction of RNA from PBMCs, that RNA was used to make the TCR library. Relying on iRepertoire HTBI primers and Arm-PCR of CDR3 regions, the team built TCR beta libraries. TCRdb processed the multiplex PCR reads anew with MiXCR; each CDR3 protein has one entry. The sample lists about 620,000 distinct CDR3 sequences, 16% occurring once. The same sample was also used in a study of T cells in Graves' hyperthyroidism and ophthalmopathy. This second study says: The TCR CDR3 first-round RT-PCR relied on the HTBI primer set.

The sequenced sample was peripheral blood mononuclear cells (PBMCs), obtained at new diagnosis, from a patient treated with antithyroid drugs. The J gene is TRBJ2-7, the V gene TRBV30, with a tentative D call TRBD1 (6 bases). This sequence originates from a woman younger than 45 with Graves disease. Here the CDR3 reads CAWSDREIYEQYF. CDR3 coding DNA: TGTGCCTGGAGTGACAGGGAGATCTACGAGCAGTACTTC.